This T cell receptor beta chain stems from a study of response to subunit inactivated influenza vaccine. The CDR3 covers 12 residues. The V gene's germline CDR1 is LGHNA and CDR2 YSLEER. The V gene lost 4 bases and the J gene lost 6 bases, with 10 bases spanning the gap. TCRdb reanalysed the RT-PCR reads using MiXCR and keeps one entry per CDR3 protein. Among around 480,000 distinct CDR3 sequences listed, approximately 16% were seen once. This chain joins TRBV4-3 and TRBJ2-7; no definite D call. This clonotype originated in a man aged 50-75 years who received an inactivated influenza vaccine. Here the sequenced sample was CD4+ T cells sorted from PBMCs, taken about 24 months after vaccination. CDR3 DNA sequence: TGCGCCAGCAGCCCCCTCATGTCCGAGCAGTACTTC. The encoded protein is CASSPLMSEQYF.